Reported below is one TCR beta chain. This entry is derived from a study of blood T cell repertoires in COVID-19. At the level of the study: The study drew acute and convalescent COVID-19 samples from the United States, Italy and Spain.

Germline CDR1 reads MDHEN; CDR2 reads SYDVKM. V was shortened by 1 base and J by 2 bases, with 9 bases between the two germline ends. The CDR3 runs 14 residues. The cohort comprised adults aged about 18 to 100 years residing in 24 US areas. The assay was immunoSEQ multiplex PCR, and TCRdb's table has in-frame clones only and misses some. Among roughly 200,000 clones listed, about nine tenths were seen once. The chain links TRBV28 to TRBJ2-7; D gene ambiguous. Sample: PBMCs or T cells enriched from blood (not recorded which). The TCR sequence derives from a man between 18 and 35 years old with acute COVID-19. CDR3 loop: CASSLSGFPYEQYF. CDR3 bases: TGTGCCAGCAGTTTATCAGGATTTCCCTACGAGCAGTACTTC.